This T cell receptor beta chain stems from a study of cytomegalovirus exposure and HLA in healthy donors (dated by TCRdb to the late 2010s). With regard to the full study: According to an earlier analysis of 587 of the donors, roughly 180 million T cells yielded 95 million to 140 million unique TCR beta sequences and less than 300 Gb of sequence data. Among some 400 genotyped donors of the cohort, an average of about 240,000 unique TCR beta nucleotide sequences were sequenced per donor, 15% to 20% of them non-productive. Roughly 5 DR-DQ haplotypes were handled as single units for association and clustering because linkage in the cohort was strong. To study patterns of TCR occurrence, a later analysis re-analyzed previously published TCR beta repertoires from 500 to 850 donors and added high-resolution HLA genotyping. Both class I and class II loci were covered by HLA typing, at four-digit resolution. Approximately 310 gigabases of sequencing data and tens of millions of unique TCR sequences were included in an early release covering 550 to 650 HLA-typed donors. In an earlier analysis of over 550 of the donors, high-throughput TCR beta sequencing was used to judge whether each TCR beta V gene segment behaved as functional or pseudogenic. A later genetic analysis took genome-wide SNP genotypes for about 65% of the roughly 670 donors and used that subset as a discovery cohort. Every discovery cohort repertoire had been produced on one sequencing platform. Donor age, sex, ethnicity and CMV serostatus were collected together with the repertoire data. Of the 398 genotyped donors, 81% fell in the genetic ancestry cluster associated with self-reported Caucasian donors. The study profiled the T cell repertoires of 500 to 800 subjects by immunosequencing and related them to cytomegalovirus serostatus. In the later analysis, no new phenotypic data were used to find candidate immune exposures; instead, reliance was placed on TCR beta sequences and their occurrence across donors. Typing coverage varied by locus: 629-630 donors for A, B, C, DRB1 and DQB1; approximately 500 for DQA1; about 570 for DPA1; more than 450 for DPB1. Along with the approximately 670-subject first cohort, a separate validation cohort of around 120 different subjects was used. The study combined high-throughput TCR immunosequencing, statistical association of individual TCRs with disease status, and machine learning to predict cytomegalovirus infection status. The aim of the study was to test whether cataloging public T cell receptors could identify signatures of past pathogen exposure. Summary of the overall study and its limitations: When HLA alleles, especially DR and DQ, strongly co-occurred, attributing TCR associations to individual alleles was difficult. Cytomegalovirus status was reported to be diagnosed by the classifier with high specificity and sensitivity in both the original and validation cohorts. According to a later analysis, parvovirus B19, influenza, CMV and Epstein-Barr virus appeared linked to several top co-occurrence clusters. In a later analysis, HLA-associated TCR beta chains showed more clonal expansion and lower generation probabilities than non-associated chains that were equally common. A total of fewer than 200 TCR beta chains were listed by the study as associated with cytomegalovirus. Most CMV-associated TCR beta chains appeared to be HLA-restricted in a later analysis, and the HLA associations seemed to be driven largely by CMV exposure. Across donors, most TCR sequences were observed very rarely, whereas some public TCRs were present in many individuals. Because counts were too low, roughly 18 rarely observed V segments, including chromosome 9 orphons, were left out of the earlier analysis of a few hundred of the donors. Because some donors lacked HLA typing at each locus, the association tests relied only on the typed subset. The sequencing pipeline was judged likely to have produced a cluster of highly shared sequence variants as a technical artifact. Specific HLA alleles were associated with 15,000 to 20,000 TCR beta sequences at a false discovery rate of 0.05 in a later analysis. The only immune exposure information available for the cohort was CMV serostatus. Some IMGT-functional V segments, including TRBV6-2 and TRBV6-3, could not be distinguished by the 87-base-pair reads and were therefore excluded. According to a later analysis, TCR association rates differed among HLA loci, with DRB1 alleles showing the most associated TCRs and HLA-C alleles showing the fewest. This cohort had only TCR beta chains sequenced, and the lack of alpha or paired-chain data limited which features could be detected. An earlier analysis of several hundred of the donors showed that most TCR beta V segments appeared in productive rearrangements either about 87% or about 30% of the time, which broadly matched IMGT annotations. The presence/absence analyses assumed that sequencing depth was roughly uniform across donors, and that assumption may not be true. Linkage disequilibrium might explain the correlated functional status among segregating V segments, but an unknown experimental factor could not be excluded. The authors suggested that the approach could potentially be generalized to other disease states and immunological phenotypes. In a later genetic analysis, a missense DCLRE1C variant was associated with V-gene and J-gene trimming of TCR beta chains, and the association was replicated in an independent cohort. Compared with the approximately 710-donor mean, donors in an Asian-associated ancestry cluster had fewer N-insertions in productive TCRs, according to a later genetic analysis. A further reported finding was that TCR beta sequences accurately predicted the HLA-A and HLA-B alleles for most subjects in the first cohort. A few of the identified cytomegalovirus-associated TCR beta chains were confirmed in vitro to be specific for cytomegalovirus antigens.

Details on this clone: Its cognate antigen has yet to be identified. Base qualities were left out, and no much larger clone turns up one base away.

The library relied on the immunoSEQ multiplex PCR assay. For the multiplex PCR, a mixture combining 60 forward primers for TCR Vbeta segments and 13 reverse primers for TCR Jbeta segments was used. A multiplex PCR assay on genomic DNA amplified the CDR3 region of rearranged TCR beta genes. Amplified TCR beta libraries were sequenced as 87-base-pair reads on the Illumina HiSeq System. Per the original workflow: A later analysis counted approximately 84 million unique TCR beta chains across the 700 or so repertoires, and some 12 million of these chains were shared by at least two donors. Raw reads were error-corrected and collapsed into unique sequences by a nearest-neighbor algorithm in which closely related sequences were merged to remove PCR and sequencing errors. Alignment of CDR3 sequences to IMGT reference sequences was used to assign V, D and J gene segments. For a sequence to be retained, at least a six-nucleotide match to both a V gene segment and a J gene segment was required. A rearrangement counted as productive if the CDR3 had no stop codons and remained in frame with V and J, and every other rearrangement counted as non-productive. CDR3 was defined by IMGT convention, running from the second conserved V-encoded cysteine to the conserved J-encoded phenylalanine. In an earlier analysis of more than 550 of the donors, sequences lacking an unambiguous match to a single V gene segment were excluded. An earlier analysis of almost 600 of the donors classified V segments as functional when productive rearrangements were above 56.7% and as segregating when the standard deviation between donors was above 5%. To diagnose cytomegalovirus status from the catalog of TCR beta chain sequences, a statistical classification framework was built. V and J gene assignment, in a later analysis, came from comparing TCR nucleotide sequences with IMGT/GENE-DB human TR gene sequences. A later analysis assigned CDR3 sequences and most-parsimonious VDJ recombination scenarios with the TCRdist pipeline. In a later analysis, each TCR beta chain was defined by its CDR3 amino acid sequence together with its V-gene family, and reads lacking a unique V-gene family were excluded. To address suspected cross-contamination and a sequencing artifact, a later analysis removed a few hundred highly shared, low-generation-probability nucleotide sequences. In a later analysis, a clonal expansion index was calculated for each public chain from normalized within-repertoire ranks of inferred template counts. In a later analysis, generation probabilities were computed using a VDJ recombination model fitted to out-of-frame rearrangements, and the results were checked against IGoR. In a later analysis, TCR-TCR, TCR-HLA and TCR-CMV co-occurrence was scored with hypergeometric tests, and a repertoire-size bias correction was applied to TCR pairs. To estimate false discovery rates, a later analysis permuted the HLA or CMV assignments 20 times. In a later analysis, co-occurring TCRs were grouped using DBSCAN, with TCRdist sequence similarity added in when clustering inside HLA-allele-positive subsets. Repertoires with fewer than 30,000 or more than 120,000 public chains were left out of co-occurrence clustering, as were about 5 repertoires with anomalous nucleotide sharing. The source is immuneACCESS, and TCRdb retained only in-frame sequences with V and J called. Part of the clones is not carried over; for the studies checked, unresolved V genes explain less than half of this, and the remainder is unexplained. D and trimming were read from the DNA, whereas the V and J calls and clone size are those reported in that table. For this sample the table gives 150,000 or so clones, of which 65% to 75% were detected only once. 2% to 3% of the sample goes to the ten largest clones.

Reading from cysteine to phenylalanine, the CDR3 counts 20 amino acids. Of all the DNA, just the CDR3 is kept, 60 bases in frame from base 1. The germline V gene (reference sequence) provides CDR1 LNHDA and CDR2 SQIVND. Here V drops 2 bases and J drops 7 bases, and the junction holds 23 bases not matched to any gene. In total, 630 or so healthy bone marrow donors made up the cohort. At the time of sampling, all cohort members were nominally healthy, though unrecorded immune exposures were likely present. Of the approximately 670 cohort members, approximately 300 had a positive CMV serostatus and approximately 400 had a negative one, while no CMV serostatus was recorded for the donor. A peripheral blood sample was collected from each donor, and TCR beta sequencing was performed on peripheral blood mononuclear cells. Genomic DNA was extracted from the blood cell samples with the Qiagen DNeasy Blood Extraction Kit.

The sequence derives from a human donor in good health. Sequencing was carried out using PBMCs. The rearrangement combines TRBV19 with TRBJ1-5; 7 nucleotides in the junction match TRBD1. The CDR3 protein is CASSIHWSGQAARGSQPQHF. Here is the DNA: TGTGCCAGTAGTATACACTGGTCTGGACAGGCCGCCCGAGGCAGCCAGCCCCAGCATTTT.